This T cell receptor beta chain was identified in a study of shared clonotypes between healthy human individuals. Background on the study: CD4 naive and memory got three plates each, CD8 naive two, CD8 memory one.

Trimming left V 8 bases short and J 7 bases short, with 18 bases between. The CDR3 covers 14 residues. Germline V gene sequence: CDR1 SGHRS, CDR2 YFSETQ. In regard to this clone: Its antigen is undetermined.

Genomic DNA of every subset was divided equally among multiple immunoSEQ plates. Sequencing used immunoSEQ multiplex PCR; TCRdb keeps in-frame clones, though not all of them. The sample shows just over 2,000,000 clones, approximately 95% of them seen only once. Study conclusions and caveats: Depth was large, yet rarefaction showed that sorted-subset sequencing was incomplete.

This sequence was found in a man younger than 30 in good health. The sequenced sample was naive CD4+ T cells sorted from blood. The subset denotes: CD45RA+ positively selected. The chain couples TRBV5-1 to TRBJ2-2; possibly TRBD2 for D (5 bases). This chain's CDR3 is CASQTPPGSGELFF. The CDR3 region has the DNA TGCGCCAGTCAGACTCCACCGGGAAGCGGGGAGCTGTTTTTT.